This T cell receptor beta chain originates from a study of cytomegalovirus exposure and HLA in healthy donors. PCR was performed using 60 Vbeta and 13 Jbeta primers. Assay used: immunoSEQ multiplex PCR; TCRdb lists only in-frame clones, some missing. The sample has 150,000 to 250,000 clones, 65% to 85% seen once; the top ten hold 0.075% to 0.1%. Germline V gene sequence: CDR1 LNHDA, CDR2 SQIVND (reference sequence). CDR3 length: 17 residues. V was pared by 7 bases and J by 0 bases, with 19 bases between. This clonotype was obtained from a boy younger than 10 in good health and CMV-seronegative. The specimen was PBMCs. The V call is TRBV19, the J call TRBJ1-3, with D possibly being TRBD1 (6 bases). The CDR3 DNA follows: TGTGCCAGTACCCCAAGGGGGAGGGGGACCTCTGGAAACACCATATATTTT. Its protein is CASTPRGRGTSGNTIYF.